The 18 T cell receptor beta chains reported below all come from one sample, sequenced in a study of T cell responses to AZD1222 COVID-19 vaccine. Repertoires were generated with immunoSEQ multiplex PCR, while TCRdb's copy carries only in-frame clones and drops some. The table lists 100,000 or so clones, roughly 87% of them singletons. The source material was peripheral blood, sampled 28 days after the second AZD1222 dose. Receptor source: an adult who received the AZD1222 COVID-19 vaccine.

The J gene is TRBJ2-7, the V gene TRBV29-1, with 10 positions matching TRBD1. The CDR3 length is 13 residues. With 7 bases clipped from V and 5 bases from J, the junction kept 8 bases outside the gene matches. The V gene's germline CDR1 is SQVTM and CDR2 ANQGSEA. CDR3 sequence reads: CSGSDRGLDEQYF. CDR3 bases: TGCAGCGGCTCAGACAGGGGGCTGGACGAGCAGTACTTC.

The chain is built from TRBV27 and TRBJ1-5; D is ambiguous. V lost 6 bases, J lost 4 bases, and 16 bases lay in between. The CDR3 totals 15 residues. CDR1 is MNHEY, CDR2 SMNVEV, per germline (reference sequence). CDR3 sequence (DNA): TGTGCCAGCAGCTCCGCCGGGAGTAATAATCAGCCCCAGCATTTT. The encoded protein is CASSSAGSNNQPQHF.

The chain recombines TRBV5-4 with TRBJ2-7; D perhaps matches TRBD2 (6 bases). CDR1 SGHNT and CDR2 YYREEE come from the germline V gene (reference sequence). With 4 bases removed from V and 0 bases from J, the gap between germline ends came to 14 bases. CDR3 length: 15 amino acids. The CDR3 DNA is TGTGCCAGCAGCCTACGGGAGCGAAACTCCTACGAGCAGTACTTC. Amino acid sequence: CASSLRERNSYEQYF. The full variable domain, completed using reference TRBV5-4 and TRBJ2-7, is ETGVTQSPTHLIKTRGQQVTLRCSSQSGHNTVSWYQQALGQGPQFIFQYYREEENGRGNFPPRFSGLQFPNYSSELNVNALELDDSALYLCASSLRERNSYEQYFGPGTRLTVT.

The chain combines TRBV18 with TRBJ1-5; 8 bases fit TRBD1. V lost 3 bases to trimming and J lost 3 bases; unmatched junction nucleotides: 1. CDR1 is KGHSH and CDR2 is LQKENI in the germline V gene. This CDR3 has 14 amino acids. The CDR3 loop is CASSPDRVNQPQHF. Written as DNA, the CDR3 is TGTGCCAGCTCACCGGACAGGGTCAATCAGCCCCAGCATTTT. Supplemented by reference TRBV18 and TRBJ1-5, the full variable domain reads NAGVMQNPRHLVRRRGQEARLRCSPMKGHSHVYWYRQLPEEGLKFMVYLQKENIIDESGMPKERFSAEFPKEGPSILRIQQVVRGDSAAYFCASSPDRVNQPQHFGDGTRLSIL.

This clone was counted once. This sequence joins TRBV19 and TRBJ1-5; 8 bases agree with TRBD1. Germline lookup yields CDR1 LNHDA and CDR2 SQIVND (reference sequence). V shed 2 bases, J shed 5 bases, and the junction held 5 bases outside the gene matches. This CDR3 is built from 15 residues. The CDR3 region has the DNA TGTGCCAGTAGTATAATCCCAGGGGGCGATCAGCCCCAGCATTTT. Protein sequence: CASSIIPGGDQPQHF.

This clone was seen a handful of times. The V and J genes are TRBV9 and TRBJ2-2, with a weak D call TRBD2 (6 bases). Looked up from germline, CDR1 is SGDLS and CDR2 is YYNGEE. The germline V and J ends were trimmed by 0 bases and 1 base, with 10 bases remaining between them. This CDR3 has 16 residues. The CDR3 region is CASSVGASVNTGELFF. CDR3 sequence (DNA): TGTGCCAGCAGCGTAGGGGCTAGCGTGAACACCGGGGAGCTGTTTTTT.

The chain employs TRBV12-3 or TRBV12-4 and TRBJ2-1; D is perhaps TRBD2 (5 bases). The CDR3 totals 11 residues. V was trimmed by 6 bases and J by 8 bases, leaving 8 bases between them. The CDR3 DNA reads as TGTGCCAGCAGCTCCGGGGATGAGCAGTTCTTC. It is translated as CASSSGDEQFF.

V is TRBV15 and J is TRBJ1-1; D not certain. The germline CDR1 and CDR2 sequences are LNHNV and YYDKDF (reference sequence). Trimming cost V 5 bases and J 7 bases, with 8 bases left between them. The CDR3 runs to 11 residues. Written as DNA, the CDR3 is TGTGCCACCAGCGGGCGGGGTGAAGCTTTCTTT. It codes for CATSGRGEAFF.

The J gene is TRBJ2-7, the V gene TRBV29-1, with 7 bases aligning to TRBD1. Germline CDR1 and CDR2: SQVTM and ANQGSEA. V was clipped by 7 bases and J by 7 bases; unmatched bases: 7. CDR3 length equals 11 residues. The CDR3 DNA follows: TGCAGCGGTGGACAGACAGGGGAGCAGTACTTC. Translating gives CSGGQTGEQYF.

This clone was counted once. The gene calls are TRBV29-1 and TRBJ2-1; 10 bases map to TRBD2. Germline CDR1 SQVTM, CDR2 ANQGSEA. The CDR3 has 15 residues. Trimming at V came to 3 bases and at J to 9 bases, leaving 11 bases not matched to a gene. CDR3: CSVDLSGRAGLEQFF. The CDR3 DNA sequence: TGCAGCGTTGATCTAAGCGGGAGGGCCGGGCTTGAGCAGTTCTTC.

The sample holds one count of this clone. This chain connects TRBV7-2 to TRBJ2-1; 7 nucleotides line up with TRBD2. The CDR3 contains 16 residues. CDR1 SGHTA and CDR2 FQGNSA come from the germline V gene. V was pared by 1 base and J by 4 bases, with 7 bases of the junction left unmatched. CDR3 nucleotide sequence: TGTGCCAGCAGCTTAGTTGGCGGGAGCGTGTACAATGAGCAGTTCTTC. As protein: CASSLVGGSVYNEQFF.

DNA for the CDR3: TGTGCCAGCAGCGCCGGGACTTATTCCGGGGAGCTGTTTTTT. This gives the protein CASSAGTYSGELFF. The rearrangement links TRBV9 to TRBJ2-2; a weak D match, TRBD2 (6 bases). Per germline, CDR1 SGDLS and CDR2 YYNGEE. Trimming shortened V by 3 bases and J by 6 bases, and 12 bases separated the two germline ends. CDR3 length: 14 amino acids. The full variable domain, its missing parts supplied by reference TRBV9 and TRBJ2-2, is DSGVTQTPKHLITATGQRVTLRCSPRSGDLSVYWYQQSLDQGLQFLIQYYNGEERAKGNILERFSAQQFPDLHSELNLSSLELGDSALYFCASSAGTYSGELFFGEGSRLTVL.

The chain joins TRBV4-2 to TRBJ1-5; the D gene is possibly TRBD1 (6 bases). V was shortened by 4 bases and J by 2 bases, with 12 bases between the two germline ends. The CDR3 runs 15 residues. The germline CDR1 and CDR2 sequences are LGHNA and YNFKEQ. CDR3 coding DNA: TGTGCCAGCAGCCTTACAGGGTCGGGCAATCAGCCCCAGCATTTT. Its protein product is CASSLTGSGNQPQHF.

The genes are TRBV11-2 and TRBJ1-2; D may be TRBD1 (5 bases). Germline V CDR1 and CDR2: SGHAT, FQNNGV. The CDR3 sequence is 14 residues long. Trimming cost V 6 bases and J 0 bases, with 11 bases left between them. CDR3 loop: CASSLDSANYGYTF. The CDR3 region has the DNA TGTGCCAGCAGTCTAGACAGTGCTAACTATGGCTACACCTTC.

The V call is TRBV7-2, the J call TRBJ2-2; possibly TRBD1 for D (6 bases). This CDR3 is 15 amino acids long. V was clipped by 3 bases and J by 1 base, with 9 bases between them. Germline CDR1 reads SGHTA; CDR2 reads FQGNSA. The CDR3 loop is CASSFWTENTGELFF. The CDR3 DNA follows: TGTGCCAGCAGCTTCTGGACAGAGAACACCGGGGAGCTGTTTTTT.

The chain recombines TRBV3-1 (or the pseudogene TRBV3-2) with TRBJ2-7; TRBD2 matches 9 bases. The CDR3 is 15 residues long. The V gene's germline CDR1 is LGHDT and CDR2 YNNKEL (reference sequence). The ends lost 6 bases at V and 3 bases at J; junction bases unmatched: 9. Here the CDR3 reads CASRRGTSGLYEQYF. The CDR3, as DNA: TGTGCCAGCAGAAGGGGAACTAGCGGGCTCTACGAGCAGTACTTC.

The chain carries TRBV11-3 and TRBJ2-2, with D unresolved. Germline V gene data show CDR1 as SGHNT and CDR2 as YENEEA. This CDR3 comprises 12 residues. Trimming removed 0 bases at V and 7 bases at J, with 3 bases between. The CDR3 sequence is CASSLDYGELFF. CDR3 DNA sequence: TGTGCCAGCAGCTTAGACTACGGGGAGCTGTTTTTT.

This clone was seen once. The chain links TRBV7-2 to TRBJ1-2; 8 bases agree with TRBD1. Germline CDR1 is SGHTA and CDR2 is FQGNSA. This CDR3 comprises 15 residues. J gave up 0 bases and V 5 bases, and 5 bases lay outside the gene matches. The CDR3 nucleotides are TGTGCCAGCAGCACTTCGACAGGGGCTAACTATGGCTACACCTTC. Protein: CASSTSTGANYGYTF.